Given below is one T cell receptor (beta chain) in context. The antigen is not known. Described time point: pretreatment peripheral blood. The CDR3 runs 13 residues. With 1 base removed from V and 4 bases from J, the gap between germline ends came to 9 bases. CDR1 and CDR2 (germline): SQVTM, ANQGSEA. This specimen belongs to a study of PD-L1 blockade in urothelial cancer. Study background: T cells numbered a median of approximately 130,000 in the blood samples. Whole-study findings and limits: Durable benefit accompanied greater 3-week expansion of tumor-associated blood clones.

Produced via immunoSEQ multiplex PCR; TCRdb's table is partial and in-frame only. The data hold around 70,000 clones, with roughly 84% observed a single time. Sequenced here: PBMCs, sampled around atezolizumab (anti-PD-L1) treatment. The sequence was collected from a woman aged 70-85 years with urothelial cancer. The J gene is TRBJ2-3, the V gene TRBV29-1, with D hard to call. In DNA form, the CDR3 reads TGCAGCGTTGAAGTCGGGTCGGCAGATACGCAGTATTTT. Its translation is CSVEVGSADTQYF.